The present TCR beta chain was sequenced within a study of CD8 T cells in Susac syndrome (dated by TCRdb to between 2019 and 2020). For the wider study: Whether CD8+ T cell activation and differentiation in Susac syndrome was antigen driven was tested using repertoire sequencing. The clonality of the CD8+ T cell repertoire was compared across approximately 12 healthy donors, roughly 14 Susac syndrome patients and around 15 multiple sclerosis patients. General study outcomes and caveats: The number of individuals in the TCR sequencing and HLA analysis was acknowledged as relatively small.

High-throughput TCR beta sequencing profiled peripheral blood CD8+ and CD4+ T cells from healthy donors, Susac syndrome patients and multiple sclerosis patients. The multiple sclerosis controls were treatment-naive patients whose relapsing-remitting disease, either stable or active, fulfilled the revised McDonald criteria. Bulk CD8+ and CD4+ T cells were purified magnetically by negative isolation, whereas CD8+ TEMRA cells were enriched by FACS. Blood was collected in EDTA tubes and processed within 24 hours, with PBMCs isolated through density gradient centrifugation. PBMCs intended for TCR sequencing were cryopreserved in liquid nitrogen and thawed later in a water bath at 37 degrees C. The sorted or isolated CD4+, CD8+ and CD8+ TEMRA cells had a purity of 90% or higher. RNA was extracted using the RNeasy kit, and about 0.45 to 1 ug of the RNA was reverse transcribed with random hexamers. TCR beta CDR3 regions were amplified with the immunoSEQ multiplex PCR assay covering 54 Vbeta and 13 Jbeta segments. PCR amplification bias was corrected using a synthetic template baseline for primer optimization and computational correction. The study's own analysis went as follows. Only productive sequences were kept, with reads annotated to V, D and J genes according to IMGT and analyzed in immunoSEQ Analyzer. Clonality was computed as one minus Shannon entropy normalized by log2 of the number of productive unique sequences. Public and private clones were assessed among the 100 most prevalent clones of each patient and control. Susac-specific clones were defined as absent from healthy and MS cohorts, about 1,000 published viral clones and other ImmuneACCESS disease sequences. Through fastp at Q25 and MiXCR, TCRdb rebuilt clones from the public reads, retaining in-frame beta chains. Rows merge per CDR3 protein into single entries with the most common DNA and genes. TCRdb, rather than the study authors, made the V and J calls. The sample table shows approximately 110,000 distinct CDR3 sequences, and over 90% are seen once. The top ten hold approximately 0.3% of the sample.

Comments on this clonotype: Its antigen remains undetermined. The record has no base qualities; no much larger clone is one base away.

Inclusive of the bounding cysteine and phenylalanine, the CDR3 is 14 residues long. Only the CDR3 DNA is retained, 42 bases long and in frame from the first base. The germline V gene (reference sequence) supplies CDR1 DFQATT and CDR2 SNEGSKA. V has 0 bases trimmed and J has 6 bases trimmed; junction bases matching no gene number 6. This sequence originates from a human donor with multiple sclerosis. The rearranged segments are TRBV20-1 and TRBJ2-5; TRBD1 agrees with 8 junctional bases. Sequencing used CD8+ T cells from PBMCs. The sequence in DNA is TGCAGTGCTAGAGACCAGGGGGCAGGAAAGACCCAGTACTTC. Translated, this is CSARDQGAGKTQYF.